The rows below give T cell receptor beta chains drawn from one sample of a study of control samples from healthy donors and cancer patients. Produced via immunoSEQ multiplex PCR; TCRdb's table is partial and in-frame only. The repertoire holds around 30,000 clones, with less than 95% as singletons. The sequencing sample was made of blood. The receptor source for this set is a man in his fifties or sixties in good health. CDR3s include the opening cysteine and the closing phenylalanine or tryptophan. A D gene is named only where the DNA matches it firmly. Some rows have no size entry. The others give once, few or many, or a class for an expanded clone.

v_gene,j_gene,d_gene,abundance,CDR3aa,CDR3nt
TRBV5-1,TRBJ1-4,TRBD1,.,CASSFRQGNEKLFF,TGCGCCAGCAGCTTTCGACAGGGAAATGAAAAACTGTTTTTT
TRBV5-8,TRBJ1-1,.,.,CASSLLSWTVNTEAFF,TGTGCCAGCAGCTTGTTATCGTGGACTGTGAACACTGAAGCTTTCTTT
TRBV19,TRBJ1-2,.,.,CASSPTWDGVYGYTF,TGTGCCAGTAGCCCCACTTGGGATGGAGTCTATGGCTACACCTTC
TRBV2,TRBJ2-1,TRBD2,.,CASSLLSGGSYNEQFF,TGTGCCAGCAGCCTCCTTAGCGGGGGCTCCTACAATGAGCAGTTCTTC
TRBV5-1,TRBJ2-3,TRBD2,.,CASSLGRTPAGGTDTQYF,TGCGCCAGCAGCTTGGGGAGAACGCCAGCGGGGGGCACAGATACGCAGTATTTT
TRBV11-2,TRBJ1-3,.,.,CASKDSGNTIYF,TGTGCCAGCAAGGACTCTGGAAACACCATATATTTT
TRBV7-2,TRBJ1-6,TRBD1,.,CASSSTGQLNSPLHF,TGTGCCAGCAGCTCGACAGGGCAATTGAATTCACCCCTCCACTTT
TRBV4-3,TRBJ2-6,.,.,CASSRDRRLSGANVLTF,TGCGCCAGCAGCCGAGACAGGAGGCTTTCTGGGGCCAACGTCCTGACTTTC
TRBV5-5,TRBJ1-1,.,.,CASSWGGAGNTEAFF,TGTGCCAGCAGCTGGGGGGGGGCCGGGAACACTGAAGCTTTCTTT
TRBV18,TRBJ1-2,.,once,CASSPWLRGDDGYTF,TGTGCCAGCTCACCGTGGTTGAGGGGAGACGATGGCTACACCTTC
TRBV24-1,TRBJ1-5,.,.,CATSDLPSGQVMLDQPQHF,TGTGCCACCAGTGATTTGCCGTCGGGACAAGTTATGCTCGATCAGCCCCAGCATTTT
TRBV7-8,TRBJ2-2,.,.,CASSPQGNTGELFF,TGTGCCAGCAGCCCACAGGGGAACACCGGGGAGCTGTTTTTT
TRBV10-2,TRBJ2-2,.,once,CASSEVGELFF,TGCGCCAGCAGTGAGGTCGGGGAGCTGTTTTTT
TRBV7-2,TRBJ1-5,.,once,CASSETGLGQPQHF,TGTGCCAGCAGCGAAACAGGGTTGGGTCAGCCCCAGCATTTT
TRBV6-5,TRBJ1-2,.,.,CASSYDSYYGYTF,TGTGCCAGCAGTTACGACAGCTACTATGGCTACACCTTC
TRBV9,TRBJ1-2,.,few,CASGGRGGYTF,TGTGCCAGTGGGGGAAGAGGCGGCTACACCTTC
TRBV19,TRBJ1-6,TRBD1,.,CASSSGTGTSPLHF,TGTGCCAGTAGTTCCGGGACAGGGACTTCACCCCTCCACTTT
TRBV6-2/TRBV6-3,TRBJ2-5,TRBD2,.,CASSYSGGATETQYF,TGTGCCAGCAGTTACTCCGGGGGGGCCACGGAGACCCAGTACTTC
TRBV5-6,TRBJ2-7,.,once,CASKGSSYEQYF,TGTGCCAGCAAAGGCAGCTCCTACGAGCAGTACTTC
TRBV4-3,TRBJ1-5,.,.,CASSQDGRGGGQPQHF,TGCGCCAGCAGCCAAGATGGGCGGGGGGGCGGTCAGCCCCAGCATTTT
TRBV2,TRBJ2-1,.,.,CASSVRGASYNEQFF,TGTGCCAGCAGTGTCCGGGGGGCCTCCTACAATGAGCAGTTCTTC
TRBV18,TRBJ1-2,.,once,CASSQTANYGYTF,TGTGCCAGCTCACAGACAGCTAACTATGGCTACACCTTC
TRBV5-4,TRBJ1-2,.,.,CASSPPGREIYGYTF,TGTGCCAGCAGCCCGCCGGGACGGGAAATCTATGGCTACACCTTC
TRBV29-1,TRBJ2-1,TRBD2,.,CSVLRLAGGQNEQFF,TGCAGCGTTCTCCGACTAGCGGGGGGCCAAAATGAGCAGTTCTTC
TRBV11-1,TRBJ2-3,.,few,CASSSLGIADTQYF,TGTGCCAGCAGCTCGTTAGGGATAGCAGATACGCAGTATTTT
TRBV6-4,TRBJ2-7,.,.,CASSPSEGSYEQYF,TGTGCCAGCAGTCCCTCAGAGGGTTCCTACGAGCAGTACTTC
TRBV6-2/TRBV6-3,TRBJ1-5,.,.,CASSYGTSNQPQHF,TGTGCCAGCAGTTATGGTACTAGCAATCAGCCCCAGCATTTT
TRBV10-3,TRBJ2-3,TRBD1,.,CAISDGTGSRRF,TGTGCCATCAGTGATGGGACAGGGTCGAGACGGTTT